Below are 27 T cell receptor beta chains sequenced from a single sample in a study of shared clonotypes between healthy human individuals. Naive CD8 cells were CD45RO-negative, positively selected for CCR7, excluding terminally differentiated effector memory CD45RA+ cells. The repertoire was sequenced with immunoSEQ multiplex PCR; TCRdb's copy has only in-frame clones and lacks some. Of about 2.2 million clones in the sample, 80% to 95% were seen once. Sequencing input: naive CD8+ T cells from PBMCs. Receptors were obtained from a man aged 18 to 35 in good health. Some clones in this sample may be carry-over from other donors' samples.

The chain is built from TRBV7-6 and TRBJ2-3; D gene unclear. CDR3 size: 14 residues. Trimming cost V 0 bases and J 3 bases, with 7 bases left between them. CDR1 SGHVS and CDR2 FNYEAQ come from the germline V gene. CDR3 nucleotides: TGTGCCAGCAGCTTAGCCGGGCTGACAGATACGCAGTATTTT. Its protein product is CASSLAGLTDTQYF.

CDR3 in amino acids: CASSRGQGEFGEKLFF. The CDR3 DNA sequence: TGTGCCAGCAGCAGGGGACAGGGGGAATTCGGCGAAAAACTGTTTTTT. The rearrangement links TRBV11-2 to TRBJ1-4, with 11 bases aligning to TRBD1. V lost 5 bases, J lost 8 bases, and 10 bases stayed unmatched. Germline V gene data show CDR1 as SGHAT and CDR2 as FQNNGV. CDR3 length: 16 residues.

The chain combines TRBV5-8 with TRBJ2-2, with a weak D call TRBD2 (6 bases). V was clipped by 0 bases and J by 7 bases, with 13 bases between them. The CDR3 consists of 15 residues. Germline CDR1 reads SGHTS; CDR2 reads YDEGEE. CDR3 loop: CASSLVSGANGELFF. The CDR3 DNA reads TGTGCCAGCAGCTTGGTTTCGGGAGCAAACGGGGAGCTGTTTTTT.

This clone was seen just once. The rearrangement uses TRBV9 and TRBJ2-7, with 7 bases that match TRBD1. With V trimmed by 5 bases and J by 6 bases, 8 bases remained unmatched. Germline V gene lookup returns CDR1 SGDLS and CDR2 YYNGEE. The CDR3 has 13 amino acids. The CDR3: CASSLGQRSEQYF. CDR3 nucleotide sequence: TGTGCCAGCAGTTTGGGACAGCGTTCCGAGCAGTACTTC.

The chain employs TRBV5-4 and TRBJ2-3; the match to TRBD2 covers 12 bases. Trimming removed 3 bases from V and 2 bases from J; junction bases left unmatched: 13. Germline lookup yields CDR1 SGHNT and CDR2 YYREEE (reference sequence). CDR3 size: 19 residues. The CDR3 bases are TGTGCCAGCAGCTCTGACCTAGCGGGAGGGAGAGTGGTCACAGATACGCAGTATTTT. Translating it yields CASSSDLAGGRVVTDTQYF.

The V call is TRBV4-1, the J call TRBJ2-1; D may be TRBD1 (5 bases). The CDR3 is 11 residues long. Germline CDR1 and CDR2: MGHRA and YSYEKL. Trimming pared 8 bases from V and 7 bases from J, leaving 9 bases between. DNA for the CDR3: TGCGCCAGCGGACACCGTAATGAGCAGTTCTTC. This translates into CASGHRNEQFF.

V usage is TRBV10-3 and J usage is TRBJ2-5; D not resolved. Germline loops: CDR1 ENHRY, CDR2 SYGVKD. This CDR3 comprises 12 residues. V lost 11 bases, J lost 5 bases, and 15 bases lay in between. As DNA, the CDR3 is TGTGCCTCCCACGGACCGTTGGAGACCCAGTACTTC. The encoded protein is CASHGPLETQYF.

The chain links TRBV11-3 to TRBJ2-5; 8 nucleotides agree with TRBD1. This CDR3 spans 16 amino acids. Trimming cost V 1 base and J 4 bases; bases outside gene matches: 8. Germline CDR1 reads SGHNT; CDR2 reads YENEEA. For the CDR3, the DNA is TGTGCCAGCAGCTTAGGGACTCATGGACAGGGAGAGACCCAGTACTTC. Translating it yields CASSLGTHGQGETQYF.

The rearrangement uses TRBV7-8 and TRBJ1-4; a possible D gene is TRBD1 (6 bases). Trimming took 7 bases from V and 13 from J, leaving 22 bases between them. Germline V CDR1 and CDR2: SGHVS, FQNEAQ. This CDR3 spans 14 amino acids. CDR3 sequence: CASTQGGARSRLFF. The CDR3 DNA reads as TGTGCCAGCACCCAAGGGGGGGCGCGGTCGCGACTGTTTTTT.

This rearrangement joins TRBV9 to TRBJ2-3, with 7 bases identical to TRBD2. The germline V gene has CDR1 SGDLS and CDR2 YYNGEE. The CDR3 contains 15 residues. Losses at the gene ends were 3 bases for V and 5 bases for J; bases not matched to a gene: 9. The CDR3 loop reads CASSERDSQRDTQYF. Here the CDR3 DNA reads TGTGCCAGCAGCGAGCGGGACTCCCAGAGAGATACGCAGTATTTT.

The chain is built from TRBV23-1 and TRBJ2-2, with D possibly TRBD2 on 7 matching bases. TRBV23-1 is identified as an open reading frame with a role that is uncertain. The CDR3 has 16 amino acids. The ends were cut back, 8 bases at V and 4 bases at J, with 20 bases in the middle. The CDR3 loop is CASGGAGATFTGELFF. As DNA, the CDR3 is TGCGCCAGCGGAGGTGCGGGGGCCACCTTCACCGGGGAGCTGTTTTTT.

The V gene is TRBV7-3, the J gene TRBJ2-1, with D tentatively TRBD2 (6 bases). V was shortened by 2 bases and J by 6 bases, with 11 bases between the two germline ends. CDR1 is SGHTA, CDR2 FQGTGA, per germline. The CDR3 spans 14 residues. The CDR3, as DNA: TGTGCCAGCAGCTTACACGGGAGAGGCAATGAGCAGTTCTTC. Amino acid sequence: CASSLHGRGNEQFF.

The J gene is TRBJ2-2, the V gene TRBV7-3, with D perhaps matching TRBD1 (7 bases). The CDR3 length is 17 residues. Deletions cut 8 bases from V and 4 bases from J, with 23 bases between. Germline V lookup: CDR1 SGHTA, CDR2 FQGTGA. This chain's CDR3 is CASSQGGTSFRTGELFF. The CDR3 nucleotides are TGTGCCAGCTCCCAGGGGGGTACTAGTTTTCGCACCGGGGAGCTGTTTTTT.

The CDR3 coding sequence is TGTGCCAGCAGCGTTCGCCAGGGAACCTACGAGCAGTACTTC. Its translation is CASSVRQGTYEQYF. V is TRBV9 and J is TRBJ2-7; a possible D gene is TRBD1 (5 bases). The V gene lost 2 bases and the J gene lost 2 bases, with 11 bases spanning the gap. The length of the CDR3 is 14 residues. CDR1 is SGDLS, CDR2 YYNGEE, per germline.

This chain joins TRBV6-1 and TRBJ2-7, with a weak D call TRBD2 (5 bases). The CDR3 totals 16 residues. Germline values: CDR1 MNHNS, CDR2 SASEGT. Between the trimmed V and J ends, which lost 2 bases and 4 bases, there was a span of 18 bases. CDR3 loop: CASSESGYAGGYEQYF. CDR3 coding DNA: TGTGCCAGCAGTGAAAGTGGTTATGCAGGAGGATACGAGCAGTACTTC.

The rearrangement uses TRBV4-1 and TRBJ2-1, with D unclear. The CDR3 runs to 15 residues. Germline-derived CDR1 and CDR2 are MGHRA and YSYEKL. V lost 0 bases to trimming and J lost 6 bases, with 12 bases between them. CDR3 DNA sequence: TGCGCCAGCAGCCAAGATGGGCAGTGGGCCAATGAGCAGTTCTTC. Amino acid sequence: CASSQDGQWANEQFF.

The rearrangement links TRBV28 to TRBJ2-7, with 11 bases lining up with TRBD2. The CDR3 loop spans 15 amino acids. V shed 6 bases, J shed 3 bases, and the junction held 7 bases outside the gene matches. Germline CDR1 reads MDHEN; CDR2 reads SYDVKM. DNA of the CDR3: TGTGCCAGCAGAGATCTAGCGGGAGGAGTCTACGAGCAGTACTTC. As protein: CASRDLAGGVYEQYF.

This clone was seen only once. The chain joins TRBV2 to TRBJ2-5; 9 bases agree with TRBD2. The CDR3 extends over 15 amino acids. Germline V gene lookup returns CDR1 SNHLY and CDR2 FYNNEI. V was clipped by 6 bases and J by 1 base; unmatched bases: 6. The CDR3 coding sequence is TGTGCCAGCAGCGATTTGACTAGCGGCCAAGAGACCCAGTACTTC. Translated, it gives CASSDLTSGQETQYF.

This chain joins TRBV6-6 and TRBJ2-7; 7 bases map to TRBD1. The CDR3 consists of 15 residues. Trimming removed 7 bases from V and 1 base from J; junction bases left unmatched: 10. Germline values: CDR1 MNHNY, CDR2 SVGAGI (reference sequence). Written as DNA, the CDR3 is TGTGCCAGCACCTCAAGGGACAGCGAATCCTACGAGCAGTACTTC. Translated: CASTSRDSESYEQYF.

CDR3 sequence reads: CAWSVGGKEGPYEQYF. The CDR3, as DNA: TGTGCCTGGAGTGTTGGAGGGAAAGAGGGACCCTACGAGCAGTACTTC. This chain uses TRBV30 with TRBJ2-7; D is possibly TRBD2 (6 bases). Trimming took off 0 bases at V and 2 bases at J, with 17 bases between the two ends. Germline CDR1 GTSNPN, CDR2 SVGIG (reference sequence). This CDR3 region has 16 residues.

The chain is built from TRBV5-6 and TRBJ2-7; D is ambiguous. Germline V gene data show CDR1 as SGHDT and CDR2 as YYEEEE. The CDR3 length is 16 residues. Trimming removed 2 bases at V and 0 bases at J, with 15 bases between. The CDR3 loop is CASSFSETKSSYEQYF. The CDR3 nucleotides read TGTGCCAGCAGCTTTTCAGAGACCAAGAGCTCCTACGAGCAGTACTTC.

This clone was observed a few times. Other DNA sequences in this sample translate to the same CDR3. The chain carries TRBV27 and TRBJ2-5; D could derive from TRBD1 or TRBD2 (5 bases each). The germline gives CDR1 MNHEY, CDR2 SMNVEV (reference sequence). V was trimmed by 6 bases and J by 5 bases, leaving 7 bases between them. The CDR3 totals 11 residues. The CDR3 DNA follows: TGTGCCAGCAGCTGGGGGGAGACCCAGTACTTC. Amino acids: CASSWGETQYF.

With regard to this clone: Other DNA sequences of this sample code for an identical CDR3. This sequence joins TRBV10-3 and TRBJ1-3; D uncertain. V lost 4 bases and J lost 0, with 7 bases in between. Germline V CDR1 and CDR2: ENHRY, SYGVKD. The CDR3 spans 14 residues. The CDR3 sequence is CAISVGPSGNTIYF. The CDR3 nucleotides read TGTGCCATCAGTGTGGGCCCCTCTGGAAACACCATATATTTT.

Remarks on this clone: The same CDR3 arises from other DNA sequences in this sample as well. The genes are TRBV25-1 and TRBJ2-1; 13 nucleotides line up with TRBD2. Germline-derived CDR1 and CDR2 are MGHDK and SYGVNS. The CDR3 loop spans 14 amino acids. The V gene end was trimmed by 4 bases and the J gene end by 7 bases; junction bases not matched to a gene: 1. This CDR3 reads CASSGLAGGNEQFF. The CDR3 DNA reads as TGTGCCAGCAGTGGACTAGCGGGAGGAAATGAGCAGTTCTTC. Combining the CDR3 with reference TRBV25-1 and TRBJ2-1 gives the whole variable domain EADIYQTPRYLVIGTGKKITLECSQTMGHDKMYWYQQDPGMELHLIHYSYGVNSTEKGDLSSESTVSRIRTEHFPLTLESARPSHTSQYLCASSGLAGGNEQFFGPGTRLTVL.

On this clone itself: The sample carries other DNA sequences with the same CDR3. The V call is TRBV27, the J call TRBJ2-7, with D unresolved. The CDR3 consists of 13 residues. From germline, CDR1 is MNHEY and CDR2 SMNVEV (reference sequence). The V end was cut by 3 bases, the J end by 2 bases, with 8 bases between. The CDR3 protein is CASSFSSTYEQYF. The CDR3 DNA sequence: TGTGCCAGCAGTTTTTCCAGTACCTACGAGCAGTACTTC.

Comment on this clone: The identical CDR3 is also encoded by other nucleotide sequences in the sample. The V call is TRBV7-9, the J call TRBJ1-1; no definite D call. This CDR3 spans 13 amino acids. Germline V CDR1 and CDR2: SEHNR, FQNEAQ (reference sequence). V lost 1 base, J lost 5 bases, and 8 bases lay in between. The CDR3 DNA sequence: TGTGCCAGCAGCTTAGATAGGTCGACTGAAGCTTTCTTT. It encodes CASSLDRSTEAFF.

V is TRBV7-2 and J is TRBJ2-5, with 7 bases matching TRBD1. Germline V CDR1 and CDR2: SGHTA, FQGNSA. Trimming at V came to 8 bases and at J to 5 bases, leaving 17 bases not matched to a gene. The CDR3 spans 16 residues. The CDR3 DNA reads TGTGCCAGCGGTCAGGGGGAACAGGGCAATTGGGAGACCCAGTACTTC. As protein: CASGQGEQGNWETQYF.